In its sample, the clone carrying this T cell receptor (beta chain) is medium-sized. TCRdb reanalysed the 5' RACE reads using MiXCR and keeps one entry per CDR3 protein. The table includes fewer than 20,000 distinct CDR3 sequences, 9% to 10% detected once. This specimen belongs to a study of spatial heterogeneity in lung cancer. Study in general: A total of around 72 untreated early-stage non-small cell lung cancer patients served as donors. The average count in raw reads for each unique TCR and UMI combination exceeded nine appearances.

As to time point: blood at routine non-recurrence follow-up after resection. The input material, whole RNA from tumor, nontumor lung or frozen PBMC, was sequenced unsorted. The CDR3 length is 14 residues. Germline V lookup: CDR1 MNHNY, CDR2 SVGAGI (reference sequence). The V end was cut by 6 bases, the J end by 8 bases, with 17 bases between. This sequence was found in a male donor with early-stage non-small cell lung cancer. The chain employs TRBV6-6 and TRBJ2-1, with D perhaps matching TRBD2 (5 bases). This specimen consisted of PBMCs, obtained at follow-up. This CDR3 is CASSHSWRAHEQFF. In DNA, the CDR3 is TGTGCCAGCAGCCATTCTTGGCGGGCCCATGAGCAGTTCTTC.